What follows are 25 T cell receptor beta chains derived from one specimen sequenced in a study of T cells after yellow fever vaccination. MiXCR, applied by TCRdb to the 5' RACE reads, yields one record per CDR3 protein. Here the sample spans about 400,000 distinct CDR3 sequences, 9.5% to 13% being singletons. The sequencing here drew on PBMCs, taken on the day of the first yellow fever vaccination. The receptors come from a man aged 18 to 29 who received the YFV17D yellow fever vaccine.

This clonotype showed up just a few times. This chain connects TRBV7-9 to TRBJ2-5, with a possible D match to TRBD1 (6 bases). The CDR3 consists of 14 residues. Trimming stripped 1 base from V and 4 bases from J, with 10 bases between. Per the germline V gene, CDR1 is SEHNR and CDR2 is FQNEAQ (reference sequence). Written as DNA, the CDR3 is TGTGCCAGCAGCTTAGTGGACAGCCGAGAGACCCAGTACTTC. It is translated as CASSLVDSRETQYF.

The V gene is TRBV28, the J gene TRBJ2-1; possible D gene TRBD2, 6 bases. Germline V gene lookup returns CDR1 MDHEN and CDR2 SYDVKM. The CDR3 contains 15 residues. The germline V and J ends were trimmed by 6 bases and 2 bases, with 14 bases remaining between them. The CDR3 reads CASRGDGSAYNEQFF. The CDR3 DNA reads TGTGCCAGCAGGGGGGACGGGAGTGCCTACAATGAGCAGTTCTTC.

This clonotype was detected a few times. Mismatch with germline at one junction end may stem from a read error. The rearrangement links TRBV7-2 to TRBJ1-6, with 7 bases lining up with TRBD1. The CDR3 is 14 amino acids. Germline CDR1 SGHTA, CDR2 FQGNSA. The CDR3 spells CASRLEGAGSPLHF. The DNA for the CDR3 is TGTGCCAGCAGATTAGAGGGGGCAGGTTCACCCCTCCACTTT.

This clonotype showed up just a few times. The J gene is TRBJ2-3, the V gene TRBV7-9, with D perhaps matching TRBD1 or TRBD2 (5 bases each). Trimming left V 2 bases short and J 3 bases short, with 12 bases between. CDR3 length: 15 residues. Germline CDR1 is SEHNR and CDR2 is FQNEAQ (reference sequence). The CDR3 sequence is CASSLRGDLTDTQYF. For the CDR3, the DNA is TGTGCCAGCAGCTTACGGGGCGACCTAACAGATACGCAGTATTTT.

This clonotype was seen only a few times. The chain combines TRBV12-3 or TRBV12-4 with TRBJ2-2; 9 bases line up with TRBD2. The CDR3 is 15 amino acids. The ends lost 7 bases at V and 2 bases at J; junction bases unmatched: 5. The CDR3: CASIPSGDNTGELFF. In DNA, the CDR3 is TGTGCCAGCATCCCTAGCGGGGACAACACCGGGGAGCTGTTTTTT.

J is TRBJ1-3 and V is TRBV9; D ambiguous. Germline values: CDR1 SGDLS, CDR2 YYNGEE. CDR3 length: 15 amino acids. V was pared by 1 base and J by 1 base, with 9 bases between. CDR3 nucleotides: TGTGCCAGCAGCGTAAATATTGGTTCTGGAAACACCATATATTTT. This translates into CASSVNIGSGNTIYF. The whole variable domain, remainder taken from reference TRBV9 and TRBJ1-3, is DSGVTQTPKHLITATGQRVTLRCSPRSGDLSVYWYQQSLDQGLQFLIQYYNGEERAKGNILERFSAQQFPDLHSELNLSSLELGDSALYFCASSVNIGSGNTIYFGEGSWLTVV.

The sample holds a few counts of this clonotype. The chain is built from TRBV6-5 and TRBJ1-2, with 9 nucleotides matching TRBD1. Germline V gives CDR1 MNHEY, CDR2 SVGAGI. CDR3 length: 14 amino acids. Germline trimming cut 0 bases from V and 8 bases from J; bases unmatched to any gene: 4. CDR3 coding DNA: TGTGCCAGCAGTTACTCCGGGACAGGGAACGGCTACACCTTC. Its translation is CASSYSGTGNGYTF.

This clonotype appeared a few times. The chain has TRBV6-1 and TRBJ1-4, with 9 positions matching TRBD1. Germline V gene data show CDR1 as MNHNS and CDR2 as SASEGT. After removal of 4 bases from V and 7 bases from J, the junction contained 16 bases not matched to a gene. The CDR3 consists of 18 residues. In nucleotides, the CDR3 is TGTGCCAGCAGTGGACCGGGACAGGGCTTTTTTCGGGTTGAAAAACTGTTTTTT. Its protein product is CASSGPGQGFFRVEKLFF.

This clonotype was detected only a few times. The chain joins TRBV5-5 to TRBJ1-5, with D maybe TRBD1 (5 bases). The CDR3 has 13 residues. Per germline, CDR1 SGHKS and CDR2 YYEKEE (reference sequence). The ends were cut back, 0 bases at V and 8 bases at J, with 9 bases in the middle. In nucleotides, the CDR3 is TGTGCCAGCAGCTTGGGGGGGTTGGAGCCCCAGCATTTT. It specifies CASSLGGLEPQHF.

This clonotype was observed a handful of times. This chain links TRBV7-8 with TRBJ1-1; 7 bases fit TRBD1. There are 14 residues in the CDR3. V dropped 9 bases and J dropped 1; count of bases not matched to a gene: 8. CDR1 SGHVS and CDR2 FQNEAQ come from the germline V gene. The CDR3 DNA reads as TGTGCCAGTAGACAGGGAGAGGAGAACACTGAAGCTTTCTTT. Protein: CASRQGEENTEAFF. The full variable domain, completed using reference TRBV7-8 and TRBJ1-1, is GAGVSQSPRYKVAKRGQDVALRCDPISGHVSLFWYQQALGQGPEFLTYFQNEAQLDKSGLPSDRFFAERPEGSVSTLKIQRTQQEDSAVYLCASRQGEENTEAFFGQGTRLTVV.

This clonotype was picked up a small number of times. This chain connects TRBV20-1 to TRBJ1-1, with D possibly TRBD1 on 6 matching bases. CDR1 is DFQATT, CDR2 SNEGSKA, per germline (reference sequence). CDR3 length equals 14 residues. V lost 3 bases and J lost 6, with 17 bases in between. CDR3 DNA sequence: TGCAGTGCTAGCTTGGGGGCCCGTAGGCCTGAAGCTTTCTTT. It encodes CSASLGARRPEAFF.

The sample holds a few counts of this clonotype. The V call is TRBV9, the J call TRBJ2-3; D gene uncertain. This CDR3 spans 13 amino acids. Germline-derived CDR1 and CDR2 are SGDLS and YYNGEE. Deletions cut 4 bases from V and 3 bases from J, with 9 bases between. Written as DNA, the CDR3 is TGTGCCAGCAGCCCCCTCAGGACAGATACGCAGTATTTT. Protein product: CASSPLRTDTQYF.

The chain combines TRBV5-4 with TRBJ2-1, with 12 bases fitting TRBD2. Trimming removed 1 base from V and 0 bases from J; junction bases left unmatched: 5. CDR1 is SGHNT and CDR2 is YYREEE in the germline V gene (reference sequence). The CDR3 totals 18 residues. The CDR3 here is CASSLRTSGVSSYNEQFF. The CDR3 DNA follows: TGTGCCAGCAGCTTGAGGACTAGCGGGGTGAGCTCCTACAATGAGCAGTTCTTC.

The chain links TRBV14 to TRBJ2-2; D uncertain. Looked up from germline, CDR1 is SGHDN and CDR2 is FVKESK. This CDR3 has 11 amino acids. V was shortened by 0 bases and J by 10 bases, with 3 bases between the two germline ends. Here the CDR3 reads CASSQDEELFF. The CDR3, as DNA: TGTGCCAGCAGCCAAGACGAGGAGCTGTTTTTT.

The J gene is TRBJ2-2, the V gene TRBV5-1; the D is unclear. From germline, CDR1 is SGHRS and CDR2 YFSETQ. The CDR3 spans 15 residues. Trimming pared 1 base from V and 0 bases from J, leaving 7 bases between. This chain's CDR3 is CASSLPTTNTGELFF. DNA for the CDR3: TGCGCCAGCAGCTTGCCGACAACGAACACCGGGGAGCTGTTTTTT.

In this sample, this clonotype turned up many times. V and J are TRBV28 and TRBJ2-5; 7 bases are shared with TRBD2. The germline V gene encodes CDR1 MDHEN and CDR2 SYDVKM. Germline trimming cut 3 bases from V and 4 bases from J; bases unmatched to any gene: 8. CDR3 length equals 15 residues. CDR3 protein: CASSFPSGTIETQYF. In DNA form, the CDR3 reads TGTGCCAGCAGTTTCCCCTCTGGGACTATAGAGACCCAGTACTTC.

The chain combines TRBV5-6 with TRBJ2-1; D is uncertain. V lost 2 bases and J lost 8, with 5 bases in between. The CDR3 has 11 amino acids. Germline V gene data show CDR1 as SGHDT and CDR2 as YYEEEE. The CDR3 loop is CASSFRHEQFF. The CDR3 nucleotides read TGTGCCAGCAGCTTCCGGCATGAGCAGTTCTTC.

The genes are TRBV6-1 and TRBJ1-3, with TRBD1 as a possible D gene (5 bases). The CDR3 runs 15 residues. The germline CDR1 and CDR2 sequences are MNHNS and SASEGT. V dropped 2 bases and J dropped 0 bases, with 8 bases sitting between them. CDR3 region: CASSETGDSGNTIYF. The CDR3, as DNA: TGTGCCAGCAGTGAAACGGGGGACTCTGGAAACACCATATATTTT.

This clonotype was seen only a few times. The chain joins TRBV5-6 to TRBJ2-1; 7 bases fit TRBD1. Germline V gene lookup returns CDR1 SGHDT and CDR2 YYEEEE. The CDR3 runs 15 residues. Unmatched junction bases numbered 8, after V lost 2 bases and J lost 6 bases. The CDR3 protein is CASSLGQALTNEQFF. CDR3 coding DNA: TGTGCCAGCAGCTTAGGACAGGCCTTGACCAATGAGCAGTTCTTC.

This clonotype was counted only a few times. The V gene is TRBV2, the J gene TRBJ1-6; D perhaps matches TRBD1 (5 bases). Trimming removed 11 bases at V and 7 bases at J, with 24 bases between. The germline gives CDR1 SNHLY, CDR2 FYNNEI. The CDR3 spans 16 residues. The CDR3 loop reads CARTTNTGQPNSPLHF. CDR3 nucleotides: TGTGCCCGCACAACAAATACAGGCCAACCAAATTCACCCCTCCACTTT.

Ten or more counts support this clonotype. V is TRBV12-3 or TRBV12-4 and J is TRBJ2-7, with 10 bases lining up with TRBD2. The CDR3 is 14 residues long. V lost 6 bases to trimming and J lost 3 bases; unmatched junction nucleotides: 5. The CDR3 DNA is TGTGCCAGCAGGGGAGCGGGGGGGATCTACGAGCAGTACTTC. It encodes CASRGAGGIYEQYF.

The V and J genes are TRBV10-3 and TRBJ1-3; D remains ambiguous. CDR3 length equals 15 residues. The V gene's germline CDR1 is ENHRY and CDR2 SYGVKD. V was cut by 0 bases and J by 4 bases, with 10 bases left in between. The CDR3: CAISESTLVGNTIYF. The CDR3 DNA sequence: TGTGCCATCAGTGAGTCGACGCTCGTAGGAAACACCATATATTTT.

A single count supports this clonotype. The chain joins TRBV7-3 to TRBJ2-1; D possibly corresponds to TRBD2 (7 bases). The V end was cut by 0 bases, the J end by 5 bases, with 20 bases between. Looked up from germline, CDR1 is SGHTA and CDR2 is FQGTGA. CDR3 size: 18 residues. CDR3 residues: CASSLTGGRLNMNNEQFF. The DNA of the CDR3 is TGTGCCAGCAGCTTAACGGGGGGGCGATTAAATATGAACAATGAGCAGTTCTTC.

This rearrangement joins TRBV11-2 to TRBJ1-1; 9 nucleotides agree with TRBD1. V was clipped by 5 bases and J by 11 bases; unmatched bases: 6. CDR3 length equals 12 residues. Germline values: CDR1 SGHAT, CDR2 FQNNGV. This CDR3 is CASSAGTGFAFF. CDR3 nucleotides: TGTGCCAGCAGCGCCGGGACAGGGTTCGCTTTCTTT.

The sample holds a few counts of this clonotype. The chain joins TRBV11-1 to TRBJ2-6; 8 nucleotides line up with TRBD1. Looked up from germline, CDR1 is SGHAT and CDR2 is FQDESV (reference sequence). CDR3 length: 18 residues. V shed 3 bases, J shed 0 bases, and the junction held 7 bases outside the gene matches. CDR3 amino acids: CASSFGQGFFSGANVLTF. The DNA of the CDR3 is TGTGCCAGCAGCTTCGGACAGGGTTTTTTCTCTGGGGCCAACGTCCTGACTTTC.